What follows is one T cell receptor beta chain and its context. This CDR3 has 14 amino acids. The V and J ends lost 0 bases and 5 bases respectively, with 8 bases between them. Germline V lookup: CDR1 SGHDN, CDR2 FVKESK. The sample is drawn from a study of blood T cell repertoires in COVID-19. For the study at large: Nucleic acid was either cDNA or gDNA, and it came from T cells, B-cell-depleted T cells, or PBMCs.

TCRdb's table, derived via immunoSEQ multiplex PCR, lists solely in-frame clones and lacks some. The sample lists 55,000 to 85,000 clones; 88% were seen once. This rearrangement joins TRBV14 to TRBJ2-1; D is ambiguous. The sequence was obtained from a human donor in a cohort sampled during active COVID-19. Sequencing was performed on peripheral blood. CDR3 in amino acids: CASSQDLGDNEQFF. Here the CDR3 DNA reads TGTGCCAGCAGCCAAGATCTTGGAGACAATGAGCAGTTCTTC.